The 30 T cell receptor beta chains below come from one sample, sequenced in a study of blood T cell repertoires in COVID-19. Sequencing used immunoSEQ multiplex PCR; TCRdb keeps in-frame clones, though not all of them. Of 310,000 or so clones listed, about 90% are singletons. Sequenced input: peripheral blood. The receptor set was obtained from a man aged 18 to 30 who had recovered from COVID-19.

A word on this clone: The sample has other DNA sequences that encode this CDR3 too. J is TRBJ2-1 and V is TRBV5-1, with 11 bases that match TRBD1. In germline, CDR1 is SGHRS, CDR2 YFSETQ. The ends lost 0 bases at V and 4 bases at J; junction bases unmatched: 3. This CDR3 contains 16 residues. The chain's CDR3 is CASSLEGQGAYNEQFF. The CDR3 DNA is TGCGCCAGCAGCTTGGAAGGACAGGGGGCTTACAATGAGCAGTTCTTC. The full variable domain, in which reference TRBV5-1 and TRBJ2-1 provide the parts outside the CDR3, is KAGVTQTPRYLIKTRGQQVTLSCSPISGHRSVSWYQQTPGQGLQFLFEYFSETQRNKGNFPGRFSGRQFSNSRSEMNVSTLELGDSALYLCASSLEGQGAYNEQFFGPGTRLTVL.

The chain links TRBV14 to TRBJ2-1; 8 bases match TRBD1. Germline-derived CDR1 and CDR2 are SGHDN and FVKESK. J lost 4 bases, V lost 5 bases, and 7 bases had no gene match. The CDR3 covers 15 residues. CDR3 protein: CASSLGQGWYNEQFF. In nucleotides, the CDR3 is TGTGCCAGCAGCTTAGGACAGGGTTGGTACAATGAGCAGTTCTTC.

This chain uses TRBV30 with TRBJ1-6; the match to TRBD1 covers 8 bases. The CDR3 runs 15 residues. The germline V gene has CDR1 GTSNPN and CDR2 SVGIG (reference sequence). Trimming cost V 1 base and J 3 bases; bases outside gene matches: 2. CDR3 sequence reads: CAWSAGTGYNSPLHF. In DNA, the CDR3 is TGTGCCTGGAGTGCCGGGACAGGCTATAATTCACCCCTCCACTTT.

The chain has TRBV19 and TRBJ2-3; 12 bases match TRBD2. CDR1 and CDR2 (germline): LNHDA, SQIVND (reference sequence). The V segment lost 4 bases and the J segment 4 bases; nucleotides outside the gene matches: 12. CDR3 length: 18 amino acids. The CDR3 nucleotides read TGTGCCAGTAGTACCCTCAGGACTAGCGGGATATCGGCAGATACGCAGTATTTT. Protein: CASSTLRTSGISADTQYF.

V usage is TRBV5-8 and J usage is TRBJ1-1, with TRBD1 matching 10 bases. The CDR3 has 16 residues. Germline V gives CDR1 SGHTS, CDR2 YDEGEE. V dropped 2 bases and J dropped 4; count of bases not matched to a gene: 8. The CDR3 here is CASSFLTGGYFTEAFF. CDR3 nucleotides: TGTGCCAGCAGCTTTCTGACAGGGGGCTATTTCACTGAAGCTTTCTTT.

This rearrangement joins TRBV7-2 to TRBJ2-3; TRBD2 aligns across 16 bases. CDR3 length equals 18 residues. CDR1 SGHTA and CDR2 FQGNSA come from the germline V gene. J was trimmed by 6 bases and V by 0 bases; bases with no gene match: 6. The CDR3 nucleotides read TGTGCCAGCAGCTTAGCAGGGACTAGCGGGGGGGCAATTGATACGCAGTATTTT. It specifies CASSLAGTSGGAIDTQYF. The variable domain in full, with the rest retrieved from reference TRBV7-2 and TRBJ2-3, is GAGVSQSPSNKVTEKGKDVELRCDPISGHTALYWYRQSLGQGLEFLIYFQGNSAPDKSGLPSDRFSAERTGGSVSTLTIQRTQQEDSAVYLCASSLAGTSGGAIDTQYFGPGTRLTVL.

The CDR3 coding sequence is TGTGCCAGCAGAGCACAGGGAAACACTGAAGCTTTCTTT. Protein product: CASRAQGNTEAFF. The gene calls are TRBV2 and TRBJ1-1, with D possibly matching TRBD1 (6 bases). This CDR3 has 13 amino acids. The V end lost 6 bases, the J end lost 2 bases, and 10 bases lay between the germline ends. Germline V gives CDR1 SNHLY, CDR2 FYNNEI.

V usage is TRBV11-3 and J usage is TRBJ2-3; 9 positions agree with TRBD2. CDR1 SGHNT and CDR2 YENEEA come from the germline V gene. The CDR3 contains 16 residues. With V trimmed by 3 bases and J by 7 bases, 11 bases remained unmatched. The DNA of the CDR3 is TGTGCCAGCAGCTTCGGGGCTAGCGGGAACATGAATACGCAGTATTTT. This sequence encodes CASSFGASGNMNTQYF.

A note on this clone: An end of the junction does not agree with germline; a read error may underlie this. The chain recombines TRBV7-7 with TRBJ2-1; D is possibly TRBD2 (7 bases). The CDR3 extends over 15 amino acids. CDR1 and CDR2 from the germline V gene are SSHAT and FNYEAQ (reference sequence). The CDR3 loop reads CASSRTRGADNEQFF. Here the CDR3 DNA reads TGTGCTAGCAGCCGCACTCGGGGGGCAGACAATGAGCAGTTCTTC.

The rearrangement uses TRBV4-3 and TRBJ1-2, with TRBD1 matching 11 bases. This CDR3 spans 12 amino acids. Germline values: CDR1 LGHNA, CDR2 YSLEER. Trimming cost V 3 bases and J 14 bases; bases outside gene matches: 5. CDR3 nucleotides: TGCGCCAGCAGCCAGGGGACAGGGGGTTCTACCTTC. It codes for CASSQGTGGSTF.

CDR3 region: CASSVTSGNTDTQYF. The CDR3 coding sequence is TGTGCCAGCAGTGTAACTAGCGGGAACACAGATACGCAGTATTTT. The J gene is TRBJ2-3, the V gene TRBV2, with 10 bases lining up with TRBD2. Trimming removed 4 bases from V and 2 bases from J; junction bases left unmatched: 3. Germline lookup yields CDR1 SNHLY and CDR2 FYNNEI. This CDR3 is 15 amino acids long.

The chain uses TRBV27 and TRBJ2-6, with TRBD1 matching 8 bases. Trimming cost V 2 bases and J 4 bases; bases outside gene matches: 7. The CDR3 has 17 residues. Germline V lookup: CDR1 MNHEY, CDR2 SMNVEV (reference sequence). The CDR3 loop reads CASSLGQGAYGANVLTF. CDR3 in DNA: TGTGCCAGCAGTTTAGGGCAGGGGGCTTACGGGGCCAACGTCCTGACTTTC.

The V and J genes are TRBV6-5 and TRBJ2-1; 8 bases are shared with TRBD1. Trimming at V came to 0 bases and at J to 14 bases, leaving 6 bases not matched to a gene. The CDR3 extends over 13 amino acids. The germline V gene encodes CDR1 MNHEY and CDR2 SVGAGI. CDR3 DNA: TGTGCCAGCAGTTACTCAGGAGGACAGGGAAAGTTCTTC. Translation gives CASSYSGGQGKFF.

This chain links TRBV19 with TRBJ2-7, with TRBD1 matching 7 bases. The germline CDR1 and CDR2 sequences are LNHDA and SQIVND (reference sequence). This CDR3 has 14 residues. After removal of 3 bases from V and 2 bases from J, the junction contained 4 bases not matched to a gene. CDR3 sequence reads: CASSIKGAPYEQYF. The DNA for the CDR3 is TGTGCCAGTAGTATTAAGGGGGCCCCCTACGAGCAGTACTTC. Supplemented by reference TRBV19 and TRBJ2-7, the full variable domain reads DGGITQSPKYLFRKEGQNVTLSCEQNLNHDAMYWYRQDPGQGLRLIYYSQIVNDFQKGDIAEGYSVSREKKESFPLTVTSAQKNPTAFYLCASSIKGAPYEQYFGPGTRLTVT.

V gene TRBV7-9 combines with J gene TRBJ1-1; 8 bases fit TRBD1. J was trimmed by 8 bases and V by 3 bases; bases with no gene match: 11. The CDR3 contains 15 residues. Germline V gene data show CDR1 as SEHNR and CDR2 as FQNEAQ (reference sequence). The CDR3 loop is CASSFLTGATGEAFF. CDR3 bases: TGTGCCAGCAGCTTCCTGACAGGGGCTACTGGAGAAGCTTTCTTT.

The chain combines TRBV18 with TRBJ1-2; 8 nucleotides align to TRBD1. Germline V lookup: CDR1 KGHSH, CDR2 LQKENI. CDR3 size: 15 residues. The V segment lost 2 bases and the J segment 3 bases; nucleotides outside the gene matches: 5. CDR3 amino acids: CASSPAGQGDYGYTF. In DNA form, the CDR3 reads TGTGCCAGCTCACCAGCTGGACAGGGAGACTATGGCTACACCTTC.

A word on this clone: A junction boundary mismatches the germline segment, possibly from a read error. The chain is built from TRBV7-7 and TRBJ2-1; TRBD1 agrees at 8 bases. The CDR3 is 13 residues long. CDR1 and CDR2 (germline): SSHAT, FNYEAQ (reference sequence). The CDR3 spells CASSSRQGNEQFF. The CDR3 nucleotides are TGTGCTAGCAGCTCCCGACAGGGGAATGAGCAGTTCTTC.

A word on this clone: Other DNA sequences in this sample translate to the same CDR3. The gene calls are TRBV19 and TRBJ1-1; D is unclear. Germline V CDR1 and CDR2: LNHDA, SQIVND (reference sequence). This CDR3 has 12 residues. V shed 3 bases and J shed 3 bases, with 5 bases lying between them. CDR3 nucleotide sequence: TGTGCCAGTAGTATTTCTTACACTGAAGCTTTCTTT. Translation gives CASSISYTEAFF.

The J gene is TRBJ2-7, the V gene TRBV27; 7 bases are a match to TRBD2. Per the germline V gene, CDR1 is MNHEY and CDR2 is SMNVEV (reference sequence). V lost 5 bases to trimming and J lost 4 bases; unmatched junction nucleotides: 11. The length of the CDR3 is 15 residues. In DNA, the CDR3 is TGTGCCAGCAGTCCATGGGGGGAGGGGACGTACGAGCAGTACTTC. This encodes CASSPWGEGTYEQYF.

The chain is built from TRBV5-6 and TRBJ1-2, with a possible D match to TRBD1 (5 bases). Trimming took 4 bases from V and 4 from J, leaving 17 bases between them. In germline, CDR1 is SGHDT, CDR2 YYEEEE. The CDR3 consists of 15 residues. The CDR3 here is CASSTGTGLGYGYTF. The CDR3 nucleotides read TGTGCCAGCAGCACCGGGACTGGTCTGGGCTATGGCTACACCTTC.

This clone was seen only once. The rearrangement uses TRBV12-3 or TRBV12-4 and TRBJ1-2; D is undetermined. CDR3 length: 12 residues. The V and J ends lost 5 bases and 6 bases respectively, with 10 bases between them. The CDR3 region has the DNA TGTGCCAGCAGTCCATTAACGGATGGCTACACCTTC. This sequence encodes CASSPLTDGYTF.

This clone was seen a single time. The gene calls are TRBV24-1 and TRBJ2-3, with TRBD2 matching 8 bases. Germline V gene lookup returns CDR1 KGHDR and CDR2 SFDVKD. The CDR3 has 13 amino acids. After removal of 5 bases from V and 6 bases from J, the junction contained 3 bases not matched to a gene. The CDR3 is CATSGRLADTQYF. The CDR3 bases are TGTGCCACCAGTGGCAGACTAGCGGATACGCAGTATTTT.

This rearrangement joins TRBV6-2 or TRBV6-3 to TRBJ2-7, with 7 bases lining up with TRBD1. The germline V gene has CDR1 MNHEY and CDR2 SVGEGT. This CDR3 comprises 15 residues. Trimming took 4 bases from V and 3 from J; bases not matched to a gene: 9. CDR3 DNA: TGTGCCAGCAGTTTGCTACAGGGGCTGGTCTACGAGCAGTACTTC. Its protein product is CASSLLQGLVYEQYF.

The rearrangement uses TRBV7-2 and TRBJ2-3; D not resolved. CDR1 and CDR2 (germline): SGHTA, FQGNSA. Between the trimmed V and J ends, which lost 5 bases and 2 bases, there was a span of 5 bases. The CDR3 contains 12 residues. The CDR3 coding sequence is TGTGCCAGCAGCCTCCCCACAGATACGCAGTATTTT. Its protein is CASSLPTDTQYF.

The chain links TRBV14 to TRBJ2-1; the match to TRBD2 covers 16 bases. This CDR3 is 17 amino acids long. The ends lost 0 bases at V and 8 bases at J; junction bases unmatched: 4. Germline CDR1 is SGHDN and CDR2 is FVKESK. The CDR3 is CASSQDLGTSGRDEQFF. DNA of the CDR3: TGTGCCAGCAGCCAAGATCTAGGGACTAGCGGGAGGGATGAGCAGTTCTTC.

The J gene is TRBJ2-7, the V gene TRBV5-6, with 7 bases aligning to TRBD1. From germline, CDR1 is SGHDT and CDR2 YYEEEE. The CDR3 spans 13 residues. V shed 0 bases, J shed 5 bases, and the junction held 2 bases outside the gene matches. DNA for the CDR3: TGTGCCAGCAGCTTGGACAGGGGAGACGAGCAGTACTTC. Translation: CASSLDRGDEQYF.

The CDR3 here is CARGISGGAVGELFF. CDR3 DNA sequence: TGTGCCCGCGGAATCAGCGGGGGGGCTGTCGGGGAGCTGTTTTTT. This chain uses TRBV9 with TRBJ2-2; 10 bases are shared with TRBD2. The V gene end was trimmed by 10 bases and the J gene end by 7 bases; junction bases not matched to a gene: 13. This CDR3 spans 15 amino acids. Germline values: CDR1 SGDLS, CDR2 YYNGEE.

V is TRBV7-2 and J is TRBJ1-5; maybe TRBD1 (5 bases). V was shortened by 5 bases and J by 6 bases, with 8 bases between the two germline ends. In germline, CDR1 is SGHTA, CDR2 FQGNSA. This CDR3 is 12 amino acids long. This CDR3 reads CASSRTGQPQHF. CDR3 DNA: TGTGCCAGCAGCCGAACAGGTCAGCCCCAGCATTTT.

The chain joins TRBV3-1 (or the pseudogene TRBV3-2) to TRBJ2-7; 7 nucleotides line up with TRBD2. Germline CDR1 reads LGHDT; CDR2 reads YNNKEL (reference sequence). V dropped 1 base and J dropped 5; count of bases not matched to a gene: 8. The CDR3 totals 15 residues. CDR3 loop: CASSQGTSGIHEQYF. The DNA of the CDR3 is TGTGCCAGCAGCCAAGGGACCAGCGGGATCCACGAGCAGTACTTC.

This chain links TRBV6-5 with TRBJ2-7; D is perhaps TRBD2 (5 bases). V was pared by 2 bases and J by 4 bases, with 12 bases between. The CDR3 spans 14 residues. CDR1 is MNHEY, CDR2 SVGAGI, per germline. CDR3 in amino acids: CASSYGGERYEQYF. The CDR3 DNA reads TGTGCCAGCAGTTACGGAGGTGAGAGATACGAGCAGTACTTC.